Listed below are T cell receptor beta chains from one sample, sequenced in a study of blood T cell repertoires in COVID-19. The table came from immunoSEQ multiplex PCR; TCRdb's copy has only in-frame clones and leaves some out. The sample gives tens of thousands of clones, over 60% of which show up once; about 2.1% is in the top ten. The sample consisted of peripheral blood. These receptors all come from a man aged 70-80 years with COVID-19, enrolled during active disease. Each CDR3 is given with its conserved first and last residue. Each record gives: J gene, D gene, clone size, V gene, CDR3 DNA, CDR3 protein. A D gene is named only where the DNA matches it firmly. Size is stated for part of the rows, as once, few or many counts, or as a class when the clone is expanded.

TRBJ1-1,-,-,TRBV5-1,TGCGCCAGCAGCTCCGACAGCTTGAACACTGAAGCTTTCTTT,CASSSDSLNTEAFF
TRBJ1-2,TRBD1,few,TRBV5-1,TGCGCCAGCAGCTTTCGCCGGACAGGGGGTATTGACTATGGCTACACCTTC,CASSFRRTGGIDYGYTF
TRBJ2-1,-,-,TRBV21-1,TGTGCCAGCAGCAAAGAGGCGGTAGTATCCTACAATGAGCAGTTCTTC,CASSKEAVVSYNEQFF
TRBJ1-2,-,-,TRBV5-1,TGCGCCAGCAGCTATACACAGATCAGAGGCTACACCTTC,CASSYTQIRGYTF
TRBJ1-2,TRBD1,-,TRBV25-1,TGTGCCAGCAGTGAATTGGGACAGGGGGCGTCTGGCTACACCTTC,CASSELGQGASGYTF
TRBJ2-1,TRBD2,-,TRBV3-1/TRBV3-2,TGTGCCAGCAGCCAAGGGAGAGGGGAGGGAAATGAGCAGTTCTTC,CASSQGRGEGNEQFF
TRBJ2-1,TRBD2,-,TRBV3-1/TRBV3-2,TGTGCCAGCAGCCAAGACGCTGGCGGGGGGGGACGGGAGCAGTTCTTC,CASSQDAGGGGREQFF
TRBJ2-7,TRBD1,-,TRBV7-7,TGTGCTAGCAGCTTATACGGGACAGGGGGCTACGAGCAGTACTTC,CASSLYGTGGYEQYF
TRBJ2-3,TRBD2,-,TRBV2,TGTGCCACCCGGACTAGCAGCAACACAGATACGCAGTATTTT,CATRTSSNTDTQYF
TRBJ1-1,-,few,TRBV27,TGTGCCAGCAGCGAAGGGGGCACTGAAGCTTTCTTT,CASSEGGTEAFF
TRBJ1-6,TRBD1,-,TRBV30,TGTGCCTGGAGTTATGGACAGGGAATTAATTCACCCCTCCACTTT,CAWSYGQGINSPLHF
TRBJ2-7,TRBD1,-,TRBV10-3,TGTGCCATCACCAAGACAGGGGGACCCTACGAGCAGTACTTC,CAITKTGGPYEQYF
TRBJ2-7,TRBD1,-,TRBV27,TGTGCCAGCAGCCTGGGACAGGCTTCCTCCGAGCAGTACTTC,CASSLGQASSEQYF
TRBJ1-6,-,few,TRBV6-1,TGTGCCAGCAGTGAATCAGGACCAGGGCGAAATTCACCCCTCCACTTT,CASSESGPGRNSPLHF
TRBJ1-1,-,-,TRBV2,TGTGCCAGCACCACGTCAGGGAACACTGAAGCTTTCTTT,CASTTSGNTEAFF
TRBJ1-5,TRBD1,-,TRBV11-3,TGTGCCAGCAGCTTAGAGTTTAGGGGGACAGGGGAAGGGTGGAATCAGCCCCAGCATTTT,CASSLEFRGTGEGWNQPQHF
TRBJ1-6,TRBD1,medium-sized,TRBV5-5,TGTGCCAGCAGCTTGGATTGGGACAGGGGGACACCCCTCCACTTT,CASSLDWDRGTPLHF
TRBJ2-1,-,-,TRBV2,TGTGCCAGCAGGGACATGGGCTACAATGAGCAGTTCTTC,CASRDMGYNEQFF